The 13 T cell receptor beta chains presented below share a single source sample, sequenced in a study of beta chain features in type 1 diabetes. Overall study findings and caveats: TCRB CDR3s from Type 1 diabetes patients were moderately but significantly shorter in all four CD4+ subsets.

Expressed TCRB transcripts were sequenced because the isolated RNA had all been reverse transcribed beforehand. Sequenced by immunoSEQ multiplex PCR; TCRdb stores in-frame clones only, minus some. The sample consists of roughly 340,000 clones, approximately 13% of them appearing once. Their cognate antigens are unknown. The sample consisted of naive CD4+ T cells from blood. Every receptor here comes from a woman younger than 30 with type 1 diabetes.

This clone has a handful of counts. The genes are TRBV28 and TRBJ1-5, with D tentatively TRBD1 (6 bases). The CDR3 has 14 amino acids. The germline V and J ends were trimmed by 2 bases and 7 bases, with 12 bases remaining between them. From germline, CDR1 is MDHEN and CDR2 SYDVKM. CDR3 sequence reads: CASSLRQAHQPQHF. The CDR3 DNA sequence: TGTGCCAGCAGTTTACGACAGGCGCACCAGCCCCAGCATTTT. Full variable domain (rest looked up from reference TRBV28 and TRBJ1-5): DVKVTQSSRYLVKRTGEKVFLECVQDMDHENMFWYRQDPGLGLRLIYFSYDVKMKEKGDIPEGYSVSREKKERFSLILESASTNQTSMYLCASSLRQAHQPQHFGDGTRLSIL.

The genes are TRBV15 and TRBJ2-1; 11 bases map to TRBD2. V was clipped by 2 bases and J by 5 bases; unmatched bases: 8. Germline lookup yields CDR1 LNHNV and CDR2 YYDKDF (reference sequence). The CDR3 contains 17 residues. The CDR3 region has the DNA TGTGCCACCAGCAGACCCCCCGGGACTAGCGGCCACAATGAGCAGTTCTTC. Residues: CATSRPPGTSGHNEQFF.

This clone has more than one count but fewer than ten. As DNA, the CDR3 is TGCGCCAGCAGCTTGTTGCCTAGCGGTTCCTACGAGCAGTACTTC. As protein: CASSLLPSGSYEQYF. The chain combines TRBV5-1 with TRBJ2-7; 7 bases fit TRBD2. The germline CDR1 and CDR2 sequences are SGHRS and YFSETQ. V shed 1 base and J 1 base; nucleotides not matched to a gene: 5. This CDR3 contains 15 residues.

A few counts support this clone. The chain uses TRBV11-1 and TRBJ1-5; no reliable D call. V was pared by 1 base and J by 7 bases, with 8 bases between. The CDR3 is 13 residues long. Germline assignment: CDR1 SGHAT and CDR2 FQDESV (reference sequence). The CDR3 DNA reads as TGTGCCAGCAGCTTAGAGCGAGGACAGCCCCAGCATTTT. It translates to CASSLERGQPQHF.

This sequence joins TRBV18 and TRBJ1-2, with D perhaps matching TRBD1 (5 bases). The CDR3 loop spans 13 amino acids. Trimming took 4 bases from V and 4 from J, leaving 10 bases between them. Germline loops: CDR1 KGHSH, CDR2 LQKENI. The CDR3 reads CASSLGTPYGYTF. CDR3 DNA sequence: TGTGCCAGCTCACTCGGGACTCCCTATGGCTACACCTTC.

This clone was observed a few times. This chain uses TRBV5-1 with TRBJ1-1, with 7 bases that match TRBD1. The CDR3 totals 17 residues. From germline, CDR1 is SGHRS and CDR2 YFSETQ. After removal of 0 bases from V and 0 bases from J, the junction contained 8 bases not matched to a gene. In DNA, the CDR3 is TGCGCCAGCAGCTTGGCCGGACAGGCCGTCGTGAACACTGAAGCTTTCTTT. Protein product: CASSLAGQAVVNTEAFF. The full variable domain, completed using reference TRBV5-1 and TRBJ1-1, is KAGVTQTPRYLIKTRGQQVTLSCSPISGHRSVSWYQQTPGQGLQFLFEYFSETQRNKGNFPGRFSGRQFSNSRSEMNVSTLELGDSALYLCASSLAGQAVVNTEAFFGQGTRLTVV.

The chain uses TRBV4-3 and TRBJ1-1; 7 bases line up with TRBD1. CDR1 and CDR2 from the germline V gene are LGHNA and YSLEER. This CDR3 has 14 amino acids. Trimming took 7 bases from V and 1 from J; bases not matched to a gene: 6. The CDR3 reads CASTPTGKNTEAFF. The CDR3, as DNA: TGCGCCAGCACCCCGACAGGGAAGAACACTGAAGCTTTCTTT.

The CDR3: CASSKHRSSYEQYV. In DNA, the CDR3 is TGTGCCAGCAGTAAACACAGGAGCTCCTACGAGCAGTACGTC. This chain links TRBV11-2 with TRBJ2-7; perhaps TRBD1 as D (5 bases). Germline CDR1 SGHAT, CDR2 FQNNGV. This CDR3 is 14 amino acids long. V was pared by 6 bases and J by 0 bases, with 12 bases between.

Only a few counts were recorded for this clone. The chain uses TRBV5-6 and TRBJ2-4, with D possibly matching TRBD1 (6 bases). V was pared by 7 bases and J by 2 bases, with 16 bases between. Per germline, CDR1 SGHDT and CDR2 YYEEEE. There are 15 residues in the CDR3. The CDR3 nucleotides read TGTGCCAGCGGGGGCGCGGCCGGGCCCAAAAACATTCAGTACTTC. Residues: CASGGAAGPKNIQYF.

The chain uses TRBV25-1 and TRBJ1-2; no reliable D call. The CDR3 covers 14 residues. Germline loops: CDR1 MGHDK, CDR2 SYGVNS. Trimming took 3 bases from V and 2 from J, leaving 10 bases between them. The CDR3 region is CASSDLAGNYGYTF. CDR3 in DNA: TGTGCCAGCAGTGATTTGGCGGGAAACTATGGCTACACCTTC.

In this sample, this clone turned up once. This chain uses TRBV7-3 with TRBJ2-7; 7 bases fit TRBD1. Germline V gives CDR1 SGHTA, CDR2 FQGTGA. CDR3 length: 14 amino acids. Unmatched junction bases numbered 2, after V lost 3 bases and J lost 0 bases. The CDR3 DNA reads TGTGCCAGCAGCTTGGACAGGAGCTCCTACGAGCAGTACTTC. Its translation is CASSLDRSSYEQYF.

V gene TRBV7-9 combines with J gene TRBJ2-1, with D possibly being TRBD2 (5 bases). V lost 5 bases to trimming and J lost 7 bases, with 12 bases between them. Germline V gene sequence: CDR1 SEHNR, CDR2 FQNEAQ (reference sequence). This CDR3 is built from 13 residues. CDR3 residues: CASSLLSGNEQFF. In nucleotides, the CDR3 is TGTGCCAGCAGCCTGCTTTCGGGGAATGAGCAGTTCTTC.

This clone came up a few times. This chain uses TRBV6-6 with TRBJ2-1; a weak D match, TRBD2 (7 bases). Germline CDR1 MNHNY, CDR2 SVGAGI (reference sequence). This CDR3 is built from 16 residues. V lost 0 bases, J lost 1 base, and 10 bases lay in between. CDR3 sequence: CASSYSRGASYNEQFF. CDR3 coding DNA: TGTGCCAGCAGTTACTCCCGGGGGGCATCCTACAATGAGCAGTTCTTC.